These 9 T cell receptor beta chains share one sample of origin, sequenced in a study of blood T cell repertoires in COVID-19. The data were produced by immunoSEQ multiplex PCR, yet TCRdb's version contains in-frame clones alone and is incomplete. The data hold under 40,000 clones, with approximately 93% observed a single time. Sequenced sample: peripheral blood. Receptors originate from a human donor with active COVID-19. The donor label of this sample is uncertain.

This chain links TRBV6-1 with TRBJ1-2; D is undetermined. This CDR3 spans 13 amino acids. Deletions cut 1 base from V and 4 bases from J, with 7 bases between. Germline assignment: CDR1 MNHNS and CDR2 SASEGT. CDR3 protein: CASSEGATYGYTF. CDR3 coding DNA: TGTGCCAGCAGTGAAGGGGCGACCTATGGCTACACCTTC.

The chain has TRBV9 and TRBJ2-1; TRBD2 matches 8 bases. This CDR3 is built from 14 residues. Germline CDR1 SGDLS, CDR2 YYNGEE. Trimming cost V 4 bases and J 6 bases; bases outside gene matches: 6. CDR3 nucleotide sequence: TGTGCCAGCAGCCCGGGACTAGGACGCAATGAGCAGTTCTTC. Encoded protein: CASSPGLGRNEQFF.

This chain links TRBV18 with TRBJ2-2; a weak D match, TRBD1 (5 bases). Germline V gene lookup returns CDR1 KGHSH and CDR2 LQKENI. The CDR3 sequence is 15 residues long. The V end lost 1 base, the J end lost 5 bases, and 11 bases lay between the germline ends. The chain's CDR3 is CASSPLLDITGELFF. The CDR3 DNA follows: TGTGCCAGCTCACCACTCTTGGACATTACCGGGGAGCTGTTTTTT.

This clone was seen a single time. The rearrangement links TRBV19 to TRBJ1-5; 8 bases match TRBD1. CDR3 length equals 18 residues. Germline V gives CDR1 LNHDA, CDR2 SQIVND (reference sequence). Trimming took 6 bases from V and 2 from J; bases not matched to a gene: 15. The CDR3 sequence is CASSIPLVDRAGNQPQHF. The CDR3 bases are TGTGCCAGTAGCATACCGTTAGTGGACAGGGCGGGCAATCAGCCCCAGCATTTT.

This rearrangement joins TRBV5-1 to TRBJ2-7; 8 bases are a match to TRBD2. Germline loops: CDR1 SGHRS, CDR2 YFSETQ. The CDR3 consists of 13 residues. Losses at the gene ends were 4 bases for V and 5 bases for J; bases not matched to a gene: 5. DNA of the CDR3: TGCGCCAGCAGCCCCGGGACTAGTGACGAGCAGTACTTC. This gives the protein CASSPGTSDEQYF.

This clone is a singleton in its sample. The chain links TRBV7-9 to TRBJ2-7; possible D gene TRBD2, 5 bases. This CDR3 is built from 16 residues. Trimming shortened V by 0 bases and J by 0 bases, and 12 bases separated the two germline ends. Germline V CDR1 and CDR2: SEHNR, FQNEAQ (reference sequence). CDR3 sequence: CASSLALSGLSYEQYF. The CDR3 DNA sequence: TGTGCCAGCAGCTTAGCGCTGAGCGGACTCTCCTACGAGCAGTACTTC.

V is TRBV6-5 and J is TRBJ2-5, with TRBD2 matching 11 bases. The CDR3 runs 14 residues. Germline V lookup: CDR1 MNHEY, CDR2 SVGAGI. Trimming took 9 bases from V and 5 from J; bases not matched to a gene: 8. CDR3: CARSSGGLGETQYF. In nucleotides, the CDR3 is TGTGCCAGGTCTAGCGGGGGGCTCGGGGAGACCCAGTACTTC.

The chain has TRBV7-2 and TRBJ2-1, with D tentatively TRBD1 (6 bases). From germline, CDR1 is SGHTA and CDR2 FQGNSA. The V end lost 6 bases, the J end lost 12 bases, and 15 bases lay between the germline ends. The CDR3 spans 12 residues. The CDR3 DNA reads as TGTGCCAGCAGGCCATTGGGCAGGGGGCAGTTCTTC. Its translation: CASRPLGRGQFF.

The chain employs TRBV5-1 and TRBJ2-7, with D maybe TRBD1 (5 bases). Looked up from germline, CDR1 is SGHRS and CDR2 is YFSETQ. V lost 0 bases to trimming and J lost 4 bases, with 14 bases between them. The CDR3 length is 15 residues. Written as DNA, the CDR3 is TGCGCCAGCAGCTTGGACAGGATTCAGGGATACGAGCAGTACTTC. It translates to CASSLDRIQGYEQYF.